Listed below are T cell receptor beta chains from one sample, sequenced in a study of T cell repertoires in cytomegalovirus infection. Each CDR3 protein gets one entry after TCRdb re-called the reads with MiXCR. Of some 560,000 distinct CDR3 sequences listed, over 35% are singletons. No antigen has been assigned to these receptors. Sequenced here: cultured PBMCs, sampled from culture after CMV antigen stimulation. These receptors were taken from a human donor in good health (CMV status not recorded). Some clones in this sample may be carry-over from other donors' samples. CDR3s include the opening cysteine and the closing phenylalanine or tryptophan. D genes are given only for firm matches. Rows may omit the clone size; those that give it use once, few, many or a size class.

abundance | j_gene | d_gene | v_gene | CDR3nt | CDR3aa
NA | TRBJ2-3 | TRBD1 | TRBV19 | TGTGCCAGTAGTACTCGACAGGGTTCCACAGATACGCAGTATTTT | CASSTRQGSTDTQYF
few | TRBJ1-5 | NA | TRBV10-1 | TGCGCCAGCAACCTCGGGACTGATAATCAGCCCCAGCATTTT | CASNLGTDNQPQHF
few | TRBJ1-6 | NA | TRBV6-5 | TGTGCCAGCAGTTATTGGAATTCACCCCTCCACTTT | CASSYWNSPLHF
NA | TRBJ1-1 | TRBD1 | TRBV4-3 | TGCGCCAGCAGCCAAGGGGCAGGGGGTTGGACTGAAGCTTTCTTT | CASSQGAGGWTEAFF
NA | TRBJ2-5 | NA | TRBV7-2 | TGTGCCAGCAGCTCTTACACGGTCATTGGGGAGACCCAGTACTTC | CASSSYTVIGETQYF
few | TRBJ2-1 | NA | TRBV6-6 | TGTGCCAGCAGTGTCGTCGGAGCAAATGAGCAGTTCTTC | CASSVVGANEQFF
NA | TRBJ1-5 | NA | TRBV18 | TGTGCCAGCTCACCGTGGGAGAGAAATCAGCCCCAGCATTTT | CASSPWERNQPQHF
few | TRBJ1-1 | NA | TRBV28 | TGTGCCAGCAGTTTGGACTCAACCACTGAAGCTTTCTTT | CASSLDSTTEAFF
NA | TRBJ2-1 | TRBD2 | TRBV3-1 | TGTGCCAGCAGCTTTTGGGGGAGGGCCGACAATGAGCAGTTCTTC | CASSFWGRADNEQFF
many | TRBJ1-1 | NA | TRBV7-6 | TGTGCCAGCAGATTAGCGGGTGGGACTGAAGCTTTCTTT | CASRLAGGTEAFF
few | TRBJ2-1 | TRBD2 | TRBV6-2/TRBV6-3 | TGTGCCAGCAGTTACCCCCGGACTAGCGGGAGGGCCGGGTCCTACAATGAGCAGTTCTTC | CASSYPRTSGRAGSYNEQFF
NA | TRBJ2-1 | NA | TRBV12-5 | TGTGCTAGTGGTTTGGTACTGGGGTTCCCCCTTTTATATGAGCAGTTCTTC | CASGLVLGFPLLYEQFF
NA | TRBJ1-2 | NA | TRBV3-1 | TGTGCCAGCAGCCAACAGCTTGACTATGGCTACACCTTC | CASSQQLDYGYTF
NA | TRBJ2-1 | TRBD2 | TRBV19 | TGTGCCAGTACTGGGCGGGGGGCTAGCTCCTACAATGAGCAGTTCTTC | CASTGRGASSYNEQFF
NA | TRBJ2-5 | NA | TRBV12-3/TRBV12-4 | TGTGCCAGCAGCCCCCGAGGGGGGGGGAACCAAGAGACCCAGTACTTC | CASSPRGGGNQETQYF
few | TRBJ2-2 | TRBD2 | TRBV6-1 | TGTGCCAAAGGGGGCGGGAGGGCCGACGGGGAGCTGTTTTTT | CAKGGGRADGELFF
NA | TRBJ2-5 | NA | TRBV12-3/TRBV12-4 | TGTGCCAGCAGTTTAGGGCCGGGGATTTATAGGGAGACCCAGTACTTC | CASSLGPGIYRETQYF
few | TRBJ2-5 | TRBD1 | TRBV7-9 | TGTGCCAGCAGGCGCTGGCTGGGGACAGGGAGAATCGTAGAGACCCAGTACTTC | CASRRWLGTGRIVETQYF
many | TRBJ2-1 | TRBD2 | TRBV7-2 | TGTGCCAGCAGCCCAGGACTAGCGGGGGAAGGAGAGCAGTTCTTC | CASSPGLAGEGEQFF
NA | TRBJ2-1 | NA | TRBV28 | TGTGCCAGCAGTAACCCCCGGACGATCCTCACCTACAATGAGCAGTTCTTC | CASSNPRTILTYNEQFF
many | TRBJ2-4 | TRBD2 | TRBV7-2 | TGTGCCAGCAGCTTCATAGCGGGAGGAGGAACAAACATTCAGTACTTC | CASSFIAGGGTNIQYF
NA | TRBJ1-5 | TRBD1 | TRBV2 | TGTGCCAGCAGTGACGCCGGGACAGGGACTAATCAGCCCCAGCATTTT | CASSDAGTGTNQPQHF